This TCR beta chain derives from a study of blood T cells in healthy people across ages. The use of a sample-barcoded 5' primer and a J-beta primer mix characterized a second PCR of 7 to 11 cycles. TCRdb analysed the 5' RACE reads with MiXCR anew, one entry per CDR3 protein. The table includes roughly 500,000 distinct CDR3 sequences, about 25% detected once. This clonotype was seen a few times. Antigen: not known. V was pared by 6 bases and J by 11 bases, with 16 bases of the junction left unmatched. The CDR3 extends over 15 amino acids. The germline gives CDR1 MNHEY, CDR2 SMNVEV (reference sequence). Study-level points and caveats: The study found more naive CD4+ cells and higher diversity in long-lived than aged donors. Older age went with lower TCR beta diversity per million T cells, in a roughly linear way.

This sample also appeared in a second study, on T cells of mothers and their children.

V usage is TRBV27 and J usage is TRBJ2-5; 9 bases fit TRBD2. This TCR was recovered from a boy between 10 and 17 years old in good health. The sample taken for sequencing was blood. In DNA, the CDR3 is TGTGCCAGCAGGCCTAGCGGGGTACCCCGGGGCGAACAGTACTTC. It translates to CASRPSGVPRGEQYF.